Each of the 14 T cell receptor beta chains below was sequenced from the same sample in a study of T cells in localized non-small cell lung cancer. The data were produced by immunoSEQ multiplex PCR, yet TCRdb's version contains in-frame clones alone and is incomplete. In the table there are 30,000 to 40,000 clones, over 75% of which are singletons. This material consisted of peripheral blood, taken before any cancer treatment. These receptors originate from a male donor at least 60 years old with stage III squamous cell lung carcinoma.

The chain links TRBV6-5 to TRBJ1-5, with D perhaps matching TRBD1 (6 bases). CDR3 size: 15 residues. CDR1 and CDR2 from the germline V gene are MNHEY and SVGAGI. Trimming took off 0 bases at V and 6 bases at J, with 12 bases between the two ends. In nucleotides, the CDR3 is TGTGCCAGCAGTTACTCCCAAGGAGGGGGTCAGCCCCAGCATTTT. Translation: CASSYSQGGGQPQHF.

The CDR3 sequence is CASSFRAGGLHEQYF. For the CDR3, the DNA is TGTGCCAGCAGCTTTCGAGCGGGAGGTCTCCACGAGCAGTACTTC. The J gene is TRBJ2-7, the V gene TRBV5-4; 9 nucleotides match TRBD2. The germline CDR1 and CDR2 sequences are SGHNT and YYREEE (reference sequence). The ends lost 2 bases at V and 5 bases at J; junction bases unmatched: 8. This CDR3 is built from 15 residues.

The chain combines TRBV5-1 with TRBJ2-1; D gene unclear. V lost 0 bases and J 2 bases, leaving 6 bases between the germline ends. This CDR3 has 14 residues. Germline lookup yields CDR1 SGHRS and CDR2 YFSETQ. This chain's CDR3 is CASSLETTYNEQFF. The CDR3 DNA is TGCGCCAGCAGCTTGGAGACAACCTACAATGAGCAGTTCTTC. The variable domain in full, with the rest retrieved from reference TRBV5-1 and TRBJ2-1, is KAGVTQTPRYLIKTRGQQVTLSCSPISGHRSVSWYQQTPGQGLQFLFEYFSETQRNKGNFPGRFSGRQFSNSRSEMNVSTLELGDSALYLCASSLETTYNEQFFGPGTRLTVL.

V and J are TRBV5-1 and TRBJ1-1; D ambiguous. The CDR3 contains 13 residues. The ends were cut back, 0 bases at V and 3 bases at J, with 6 bases in the middle. CDR1 and CDR2 from the germline V gene are SGHRS and YFSETQ. The DNA for the CDR3 is TGCGCCAGCAGCTTGGTGGGAGACACTGAAGCTTTCTTT. Amino acid sequence: CASSLVGDTEAFF.

This chain joins TRBV27 and TRBJ2-7, with a possible D match to TRBD1 (6 bases). The CDR3 covers 14 residues. Germline-derived CDR1 and CDR2 are MNHEY and SMNVEV (reference sequence). The V end was cut by 4 bases, the J end by 7 bases, with 17 bases between. The CDR3, as DNA: TGTGCCAGCAGTTATAGGACAGAGTACGGGGAGCAGTACTTC. Translation gives CASSYRTEYGEQYF.

The chain is built from TRBV10-2 and TRBJ1-2; a weak D match, TRBD1 (5 bases). The CDR3 is made up of 15 amino acids. Per the germline V gene, CDR1 is WSHSY and CDR2 is SAAADI. Deletions cut 8 bases from V and 0 bases from J, with 16 bases between. The chain's CDR3 is CASGDRRRTNYGYTF. The DNA of the CDR3 is TGCGCCAGCGGGGACCGAAGACGGACTAACTATGGCTACACCTTC.

This clone has only a few counts. The DNA of the CDR3 is TGTGCCAGCAGTCTCGACAGGAGCTCCTACGAGCAGTACTTC. Translating gives CASSLDRSSYEQYF. This sequence joins TRBV6-1 and TRBJ2-7; perhaps TRBD1 as D (6 bases). The CDR3 consists of 14 residues. Germline-derived CDR1 and CDR2 are MNHNS and SASEGT. Between the trimmed V and J ends, which lost 5 bases and 0 bases, there was a span of 11 bases.

By share of the sample, this clone is large. The chain employs TRBV19 and TRBJ2-1; D is uncertain. Germline V gene sequence: CDR1 LNHDA, CDR2 SQIVND (reference sequence). V lost 3 bases to trimming and J lost 4 bases, with 4 bases between them. The CDR3 contains 12 residues. The chain's CDR3 is CASSIPYNEQFF. The DNA of the CDR3 is TGTGCCAGTAGTATCCCATACAATGAGCAGTTCTTC. The full variable domain, its missing parts supplied by reference TRBV19 and TRBJ2-1, is DGGITQSPKYLFRKEGQNVTLSCEQNLNHDAMYWYRQDPGQGLRLIYYSQIVNDFQKGDIAEGYSVSREKKESFPLTVTSAQKNPTAFYLCASSIPYNEQFFGPGTRLTVL.

The chain is built from TRBV5-4 and TRBJ2-2; D possibly corresponds to TRBD1 (6 bases). CDR1 is SGHNT, CDR2 YYREEE, per germline (reference sequence). Trimming took 4 bases from V and 6 from J, leaving 25 bases between them. This CDR3 is 18 amino acids long. Written as DNA, the CDR3 is TGTGCCAGCAGCCAAAAGACCGGGACAAGGGGTTTATCCGGGGAGCTGTTTTTT. This codes for CASSQKTGTRGLSGELFF.

In its sample, this clone was seen a few times. The CDR3 region has the DNA TGTGCCAGCAGCTTGACCAAAAGGGACAGGGGAAATGAAAAACTGTTTTTT. Its protein is CASSLTKRDRGNEKLFF. The chain links TRBV5-6 to TRBJ1-4; 10 positions agree with TRBD1. V was clipped by 1 base and J by 5 bases; unmatched bases: 8. The CDR3 is made up of 17 amino acids. CDR1 SGHDT and CDR2 YYEEEE come from the germline V gene. Drawing the rest from reference TRBV5-6 and TRBJ1-4, the complete variable domain is DAGVTQSPTHLIKTRGQQVTLRCSPKSGHDTVSWYQQALGQGPQFIFQYYEEEERQRGNFPDRFSGHQFPNYSSELNVNALLLGDSALYLCASSLTKRDRGNEKLFFGSGTQLSVL.

In DNA form, the CDR3 reads TGCGCCAGCAGCAACCCTGTAGCTAACTATGGCTACACCTTC. This gives the protein CASSNPVANYGYTF. V and J are TRBV4-1 and TRBJ1-2; the D is unclear. The V and J ends lost 5 bases and 0 bases respectively, with 10 bases between them. The CDR3 loop spans 14 amino acids. CDR1 is MGHRA and CDR2 is YSYEKL in the germline V gene.

This sequence joins TRBV11-2 and TRBJ1-1; D uncertain. Trimming removed 3 bases at V and 1 base at J, with 6 bases between. CDR1 and CDR2 from the germline V gene are SGHAT and FQNNGV. This CDR3 is built from 13 residues. CDR3 protein: CASSLLGNTEAFF. The CDR3 DNA follows: TGTGCCAGCAGCTTGTTGGGGAACACTGAAGCTTTCTTT.

V gene TRBV6-1 combines with J gene TRBJ1-1; possible D gene TRBD1, 6 bases. V was clipped by 7 bases and J by 3 bases, with 12 bases between them. Germline CDR1 is MNHNS and CDR2 is SASEGT. The CDR3 totals 13 residues. This CDR3 is CASMAAGDTEAFF. As DNA, the CDR3 is TGTGCCAGCATGGCGGCAGGGGACACTGAAGCTTTCTTT.

The V and J genes are TRBV6-6 and TRBJ1-1; 7 bases agree with TRBD1. Germline V gene lookup returns CDR1 MNHNY and CDR2 SVGAGI (reference sequence). With V trimmed by 0 bases and J by 5 bases, 6 bases remained unmatched. This CDR3 contains 15 residues. CDR3 region: CASSYSGGQGTEAFF. For the CDR3, the DNA is TGTGCCAGCAGTTACTCAGGGGGCCAGGGTACTGAAGCTTTCTTT.